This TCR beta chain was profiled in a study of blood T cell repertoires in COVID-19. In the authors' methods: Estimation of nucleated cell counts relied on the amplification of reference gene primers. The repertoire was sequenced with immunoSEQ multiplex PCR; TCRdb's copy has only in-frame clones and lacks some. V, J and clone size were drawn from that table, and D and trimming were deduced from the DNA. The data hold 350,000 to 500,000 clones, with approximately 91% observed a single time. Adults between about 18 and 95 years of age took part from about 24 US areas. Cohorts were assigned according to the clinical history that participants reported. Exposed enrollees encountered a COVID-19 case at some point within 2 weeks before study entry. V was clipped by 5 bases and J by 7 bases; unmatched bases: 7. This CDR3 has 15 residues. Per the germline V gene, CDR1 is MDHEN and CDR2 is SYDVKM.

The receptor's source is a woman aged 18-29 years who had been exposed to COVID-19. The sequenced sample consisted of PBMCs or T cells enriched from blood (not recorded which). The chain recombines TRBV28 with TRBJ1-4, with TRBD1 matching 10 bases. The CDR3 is CASSQTGGASEKLFF. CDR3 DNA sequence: TGTGCCAGCAGTCAGACAGGGGGCGCGAGTGAAAAACTGTTTTTT.